The 30 T cell receptor beta chains reported below all come from one sample, sequenced in a study of blood T cell repertoires in COVID-19. Sequenced by immunoSEQ multiplex PCR; TCRdb stores in-frame clones only, minus some. The sample lists around 190,000 clones, about 88% occurring once. The specimen was peripheral blood. The receptors shown here come from a middle-aged man with COVID-19, enrolled during active disease.

The chain uses TRBV12-5 and TRBJ2-2; the D gene is possibly TRBD2 (6 bases). V lost 5 bases to trimming and J lost 3 bases, with 16 bases between them. Germline CDR1 and CDR2: LGHNT and FRNRAP. The length of the CDR3 is 16 residues. The CDR3 spells CASGAPGGGDTGELFF. The DNA for the CDR3 is TGTGCTAGTGGTGCCCCGGGCGGAGGGGACACCGGGGAGCTGTTTTTT.

This sequence joins TRBV29-1 and TRBJ2-3; 7 bases line up with TRBD2. This CDR3 is built from 14 residues. Looked up from germline, CDR1 is SQVTM and CDR2 is ANQGSEA. V trimming: 4 bases; J trimming: 6 bases; junction bases outside the gene matches: 10. In DNA form, the CDR3 reads TGCAGCGTTGTGGGCAGTTGGGGGGGGGATACGCAGTATTTT. Amino acids: CSVVGSWGGDTQYF.

This chain uses TRBV19 with TRBJ2-5; 11 positions match TRBD2. The germline V gene encodes CDR1 LNHDA and CDR2 SQIVND (reference sequence). This CDR3 comprises 13 residues. J was trimmed by 5 bases and V by 5 bases; bases with no gene match: 1. This chain's CDR3 is CASSPSGRETQYF. The CDR3 bases are TGTGCCAGTAGTCCTAGCGGGAGGGAGACCCAGTACTTC.

The chain recombines TRBV11-2 with TRBJ2-7; D is uncertain. V lost 0 bases to trimming and J lost 6 bases, with 18 bases between them. The CDR3 covers 16 residues. CDR1 and CDR2 (germline): SGHAT, FQNNGV. The CDR3 reads CASSLEVSPLWSEQYF. The CDR3 region has the DNA TGTGCCAGCAGCTTAGAGGTCAGCCCCCTCTGGAGCGAGCAGTACTTC.

This rearrangement joins TRBV5-4 to TRBJ2-7; D is perhaps TRBD2 (5 bases). Germline V CDR1 and CDR2: SGHNT, YYREEE (reference sequence). The CDR3 length is 14 residues. The V end lost 4 bases, the J end lost 0 bases, and 11 bases lay between the germline ends. In DNA form, the CDR3 reads TGTGCCAGCAGCGCCGGCGGAGGCTCCTACGAGCAGTACTTC. Amino acid sequence: CASSAGGGSYEQYF.

The chain uses TRBV18 and TRBJ1-4; 9 bases agree with TRBD1. Germline V lookup: CDR1 KGHSH, CDR2 LQKENI. CDR3 length: 16 residues. V lost 3 bases, J lost 2 bases, and 4 bases stayed unmatched. Here the CDR3 DNA reads TGTGCCAGCTCACCCGACAGGGGGGCGACTAATGAAAAACTGTTTTTT. Translating gives CASSPDRGATNEKLFF. Combining the CDR3 with reference TRBV18 and TRBJ1-4 gives the whole variable domain NAGVMQNPRHLVRRRGQEARLRCSPMKGHSHVYWYRQLPEEGLKFMVYLQKENIIDESGMPKERFSAEFPKEGPSILRIQQVVRGDSAAYFCASSPDRGATNEKLFFGSGTQLSVL.

The gene calls are TRBV7-3 and TRBJ2-1; TRBD1 matches at 8 bases. Trimming cost V 5 bases and J 0 bases; bases outside gene matches: 3. The germline V gene has CDR1 SGHTA and CDR2 FQGTGA. The length of the CDR3 is 15 residues. The CDR3 nucleotides are TGTGCCAGCAGCCGCGACAGGGGCTCCTACAATGAGCAGTTCTTC. It encodes CASSRDRGSYNEQFF.

The rearrangement joins TRBV6-5 to TRBJ2-3, with TRBD2 as a possible D gene (5 bases). In germline, CDR1 is MNHEY, CDR2 SVGAGI. Deletions cut 0 bases from V and 2 bases from J, with 9 bases between. The CDR3 totals 15 residues. DNA for the CDR3: TGTGCCAGCAGTTACTCACGGGATGTCACAGATACGCAGTATTTT. Translation: CASSYSRDVTDTQYF.

The chain carries TRBV11-3 and TRBJ2-4; 8 bases line up with TRBD2. Per germline, CDR1 SGHNT and CDR2 YENEEA. The CDR3 extends over 16 amino acids. The V segment lost 5 bases and the J segment 0 bases; nucleotides outside the gene matches: 6. The CDR3 sequence is CASSEGLAGAKNIQYF. In DNA form, the CDR3 reads TGTGCCAGCAGCGAGGGTCTAGCGGGAGCCAAAAACATTCAGTACTTC.

The chain couples TRBV6-5 to TRBJ2-3; possibly TRBD2 for D (5 bases). The length of the CDR3 is 14 residues. V shed 10 bases and J shed 0 bases, with 14 bases lying between them. Per the germline V gene, CDR1 is MNHEY and CDR2 is SVGAGI. CDR3 in DNA: TGTGCCACTACGGCCGGGGTTAGCACAGATACGCAGTATTTT. This codes for CATTAGVSTDTQYF.

The chain couples TRBV7-9 to TRBJ1-4; D is ambiguous. Germline CDR1 SEHNR, CDR2 FQNEAQ (reference sequence). Between the trimmed V and J ends, which lost 1 base and 5 bases, there was a span of 11 bases. CDR3 size: 15 residues. The CDR3 region has the DNA TGTGCCAGCAGCTTAGATTCGGGTGGGAATGAAAAACTGTTTTTT. This codes for CASSLDSGGNEKLFF.

This clone was detected only once. The chain uses TRBV7-3 and TRBJ1-1; maybe TRBD1 (5 bases). Germline V CDR1 and CDR2: SGHTA, FQGTGA. V lost 6 bases and J 1 base, leaving 9 bases between the germline ends. This CDR3 spans 13 amino acids. CDR3 DNA sequence: TGTGCCAGCAGTTCAGGACAGAACACTGAAGCTTTCTTT. It specifies CASSSGQNTEAFF.

The chain employs TRBV24-1 and TRBJ2-6; 7 nucleotides match TRBD1. Germline CDR1 reads KGHDR; CDR2 reads SFDVKD. There are 17 residues in the CDR3. The junction had 6 bases not matched to a gene; V was cut back by 3 bases and J by 2 bases. The CDR3 sequence: CATSDGTQGTGANVLTF. Written as DNA, the CDR3 is TGTGCCACCAGTGATGGGACACAGGGGACTGGGGCCAACGTCCTGACTTTC.

The rearrangement links TRBV11-3 to TRBJ2-1; TRBD2 might be the D (5 bases). The CDR3 totals 13 residues. The germline V gene has CDR1 SGHNT and CDR2 YENEEA. V lost 1 base and J lost 9, with 10 bases in between. The CDR3 region has the DNA TGTGCCAGCAGCTTAGGTGACGGGGTTGAGCAGTTCTTC. Translated, it gives CASSLGDGVEQFF.

This clone was seen once. The V call is TRBV14, the J call TRBJ2-1; 9 positions agree with TRBD2. The CDR3 loop spans 15 amino acids. The V gene end was trimmed by 5 bases and the J gene end by 3 bases; junction bases not matched to a gene: 5. The germline CDR1 and CDR2 sequences are SGHDN and FVKESK. CDR3 in amino acids: CASSVSGGRYNEQFF. For the CDR3, the DNA is TGTGCCAGCAGCGTTAGCGGGGGCCGCTACAATGAGCAGTTCTTC. Full variable domain (outside the CDR3, taken from reference TRBV14 and TRBJ2-1): EAGVTQFPSHSVIEKGQTVTLRCDPISGHDNLYWYRRVMGKEIKFLLHFVKESKQDESGMPNNRFLAERTGGTYSTLKVQPAELEDSGVYFCASSVSGGRYNEQFFGPGTRLTVL.

This clone came up a few times. The chain uses TRBV7-2 and TRBJ2-7; D perhaps matches TRBD1 (5 bases). There are 16 residues in the CDR3. Between the trimmed V and J ends, which lost 1 base and 2 bases, there was a span of 15 bases. Per germline, CDR1 SGHTA and CDR2 FQGNSA. The CDR3 coding sequence is TGTGCCAGCAGCTTAGGGCGGTGGGGCCACACCTACGAGCAGTACTTC. This encodes CASSLGRWGHTYEQYF.

V is TRBV29-1 and J is TRBJ2-5; TRBD1 matches 7 bases. There are 16 residues in the CDR3. V lost 0 bases to trimming and J lost 2 bases; unmatched junction nucleotides: 9. Germline loops: CDR1 SQVTM, CDR2 ANQGSEA. The CDR3 region is CSVEDTRQGPQETQYF. The CDR3 DNA is TGCAGCGTTGAAGATACACGACAGGGCCCTCAAGAGACCCAGTACTTC.

This sequence joins TRBV6-5 and TRBJ2-1; a possible D gene is TRBD2 (6 bases). This CDR3 is built from 14 residues. Germline-derived CDR1 and CDR2 are MNHEY and SVGAGI. V was shortened by 7 bases and J by 6 bases, with 16 bases between the two germline ends. The CDR3 reads CASIQEGGSNEQFF. The CDR3 DNA follows: TGTGCCAGCATTCAGGAGGGTGGTTCCAATGAGCAGTTCTTC.

This clone was seen a handful of times. This chain links TRBV9 with TRBJ1-3; a possible D gene is TRBD1 (6 bases). Germline assignment: CDR1 SGDLS and CDR2 YYNGEE. The CDR3 runs 14 residues. Trimming took off 3 bases at V and 3 bases at J, with 10 bases between the two ends. The CDR3 DNA sequence: TGTGCCAGCAGCGACACAGGGTATGGAAACACCATATATTTT. Translation gives CASSDTGYGNTIYF.

The chain joins TRBV6-5 to TRBJ1-2, with TRBD1 matching 7 bases. V shed 6 bases and J 5 bases; nucleotides not matched to a gene: 3. Per the germline V gene, CDR1 is MNHEY and CDR2 is SVGAGI. The CDR3 sequence is 12 residues long. The DNA of the CDR3 is TGTGCCAGCAGCCCGGGACAGTATGGCTACACCTTC. Protein product: CASSPGQYGYTF.

CDR3 coding DNA: TGTGCCAGCAGCAAAAGGCCACAGGGGATCTACGAGCAGTACTTC. Its protein is CASSKRPQGIYEQYF. The V and J genes are TRBV21-1 and TRBJ2-7; the table gives TRBD1 as D, unverified against the DNA. TRBV21-1 is given as a pseudogene. The CDR3 loop spans 15 amino acids.

This clone was detected only once. The chain employs TRBV5-8 and TRBJ1-1; D remains unclear. This CDR3 is 13 amino acids long. The ends were cut back, 4 bases at V and 7 bases at J, with 14 bases in the middle. The germline V gene has CDR1 SGHTS and CDR2 YDEGEE. CDR3 in amino acids: CASSRRGSSEAFF. DNA for the CDR3: TGTGCCAGCAGCCGACGTGGGTCTAGTGAAGCTTTCTTT. Full variable domain (remainder filled in from reference TRBV5-8 and TRBJ1-1): EAGVTQSPTHLIKTRGQQATLRCSPISGHTSVYWYQQALGLGLQFLLWYDEGEERNRGNFPPRFSGRQFPNYSSELNVNALELEDSALYLCASSRRGSSEAFFGQGTRLTVV.

The chain combines TRBV19 with TRBJ2-3, with D maybe TRBD1 (6 bases). This CDR3 contains 17 residues. Between the trimmed V and J ends, which lost 6 bases and 3 bases, there was a span of 22 bases. Germline values: CDR1 LNHDA, CDR2 SQIVND (reference sequence). CDR3 DNA sequence: TGTGCCAGTAGCGAACAGGGATTTGGGCTAGTAACAGATACGCAGTATTTT. It encodes CASSEQGFGLVTDTQYF.

V is TRBV10-2 and J is TRBJ1-2; 9 nucleotides line up with TRBD1. CDR3 size: 12 residues. The germline gives CDR1 WSHSY, CDR2 SAAADI. The V and J ends lost 6 bases and 6 bases, in that order; junction bases with no gene match: 2. CDR3 DNA sequence: TGCGCCAGCAGGAACAGGGGGCATGGCTACACCTTC. Its translation: CASRNRGHGYTF.

The CDR3 reads CASSDWDRVNGYTF. CDR3 in DNA: TGCGCCAGCAGTGACTGGGACAGGGTCAATGGCTACACCTTC. The rearrangement joins TRBV10-1 to TRBJ1-2; TRBD1 aligns across 9 bases. The CDR3 has 14 amino acids. Germline values: CDR1 WNHNN, CDR2 SYGVQD (reference sequence). The ends lost 3 bases at V and 6 bases at J; junction bases unmatched: 5.

This chain's CDR3 is CASSRGPGAGELFF. Written as DNA, the CDR3 is TGTGCCAGCAGCCGCGGTCCTGGAGCCGGGGAGCTGTTTTTT. This rearrangement joins TRBV5-4 to TRBJ2-2; D call uncertain. Between the trimmed V and J ends, which lost 4 bases and 6 bases, there was a span of 13 bases. CDR1 is SGHNT and CDR2 is YYREEE in the germline V gene (reference sequence). The CDR3 has 14 amino acids.

The chain uses TRBV9 and TRBJ2-7; TRBD1 is a possible D gene (5 bases). CDR3 length equals 15 residues. Germline V lookup: CDR1 SGDLS, CDR2 YYNGEE. V was shortened by 1 base and J by 1 base, with 12 bases between the two germline ends. CDR3 in amino acids: CASSVSSGPSYEQYF. The CDR3 DNA follows: TGTGCCAGCAGCGTAAGTTCAGGGCCGTCCTACGAGCAGTACTTC. Full variable domain (remainder filled in from reference TRBV9 and TRBJ2-7): DSGVTQTPKHLITATGQRVTLRCSPRSGDLSVYWYQQSLDQGLQFLIQYYNGEERAKGNILERFSAQQFPDLHSELNLSSLELGDSALYFCASSVSSGPSYEQYFGPGTRLTVT.

The chain recombines TRBV7-8 with TRBJ2-5; 10 bases fit TRBD2. V shed 4 bases and J 2 bases; nucleotides not matched to a gene: 4. Germline V gives CDR1 SGHVS, CDR2 FQNEAQ. This CDR3 region has 15 residues. The CDR3: CASSSHSGRQETQYF. CDR3 DNA sequence: TGTGCCAGCAGCTCACATAGCGGGAGGCAAGAGACCCAGTACTTC.

This chain links TRBV10-3 with TRBJ1-5; D remains unclear. This CDR3 is built from 15 residues. V lost 10 bases, J lost 5 bases, and 21 bases lay in between. The germline CDR1 and CDR2 sequences are ENHRY and SYGVKD. The CDR3 DNA reads TGTGCCAGTGCTTCTGGAGTTGAGTTGGATCAGCCCCAGCATTTT. Encoded protein: CASASGVELDQPQHF.

The chain couples TRBV7-8 to TRBJ1-4; TRBD1 matches 8 bases. With V trimmed by 5 bases and J by 5 bases, 7 bases remained unmatched. In germline, CDR1 is SGHVS, CDR2 FQNEAQ. This CDR3 is 15 amino acids long. The CDR3 bases are TGTGCCAGCAGCCCTTCCGGGACAGGCAATGAAAAACTGTTTTTT. It translates to CASSPSGTGNEKLFF.